The 2 T cell receptor beta chains in this list originate from one sample, sequenced in a study of OX40 agonist ivuxolimab in advanced cancers. Clones were read by immunoSEQ multiplex PCR, and TCRdb kept only the in-frame ones, dropping some. The table records 100,000 or so clones, around nine tenths of them present only once. Sequences were derived from CD4+ or CD8+ T cells sorted from blood, sampled in a trial of the OX40 agonist ivuxolimab. All receptors come from an adult with an advanced solid tumor such as melanoma, head and neck, liver or kidney cancer.

The chain has TRBV5-1 and TRBJ1-1; 8 bases are shared with TRBD1. This CDR3 has 14 amino acids. Germline CDR1 and CDR2: SGHRS and YFSETQ. V lost 1 base and J lost 8; bases outside the gene matches: 7. As DNA, the CDR3 is TGCGCCAGCAGCTTGACGTCAGGGGGCCGGGAAGCTTTCTTT. Its translation is CASSLTSGGREAFF.

The chain employs TRBV6-5 and TRBJ2-1, with 8 bases lining up with TRBD2. Germline CDR1 reads MNHEY; CDR2 reads SVGAGI. V shed 6 bases and J 5 bases; nucleotides not matched to a gene: 6. This CDR3 spans 14 amino acids. The CDR3 DNA is TGTGCCAGCAGATTCGCGGGGGGTGACAATGAGCAGTTCTTC. Protein sequence: CASRFAGGDNEQFF.